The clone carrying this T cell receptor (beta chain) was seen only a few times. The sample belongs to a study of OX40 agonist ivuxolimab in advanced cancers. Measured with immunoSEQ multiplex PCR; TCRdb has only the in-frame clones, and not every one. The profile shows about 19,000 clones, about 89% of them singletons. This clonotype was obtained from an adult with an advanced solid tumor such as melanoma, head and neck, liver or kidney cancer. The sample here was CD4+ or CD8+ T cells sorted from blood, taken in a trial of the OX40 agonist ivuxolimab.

CDR3 amino acids: CSVPGPGYNEQFF. The CDR3 DNA reads as TGCAGCGTCCCCGGGCCGGGTTACAATGAGCAGTTCTTC. The chain is built from TRBV29-1 and TRBJ2-1; D gene uncertain. Germline V gene data show CDR1 as SQVTM and CDR2 as ANQGSEA. Trimming took off 6 bases at V and 4 bases at J, with 13 bases between the two ends. The length of the CDR3 is 13 residues.